The T cell receptor beta chain under discussion was sequenced for a study of technical replicates of blood from several donors. Clones were read by immunoSEQ multiplex PCR, and TCRdb kept only the in-frame ones, dropping some. The table shows about 66,000 clones, with about 91% occurring only once. After removal of 4 bases from V and 8 bases from J, the junction contained 10 bases not matched to a gene. The CDR3 consists of 16 residues. CDR1 is KGHSH and CDR2 is LQKENI in the germline V gene. The gene calls are TRBV18 and TRBJ1-3; 11 bases map to TRBD1. This receptor was obtained from a human donor in good health. Sequenced material: T cells isolated from PBMCs. CDR3 nucleotides: TGTGCCAGCTCACTAAACGGACAGGGGGCAATGGACACCATATATTTT. Translation: CASSLNGQGAMDTIYF.